The subject of this entry is one TCR beta chain. V lost 6 bases, J lost 2 bases, and 10 bases lay in between. The germline V gene has CDR1 MNHEY and CDR2 SVGAGI. The CDR3 extends over 13 amino acids. The PCR made use of 60 Vbeta and 13 Jbeta primers. Generated by immunoSEQ multiplex PCR, the TCRdb table keeps only in-frame clones and is missing some. Of roughly 89,000 clones in the sample, about 76% were seen once. The entry originates in a study of cytomegalovirus exposure and HLA in healthy donors. The clonotype originates from a man aged 25 to 40 in good health and CMV-seropositive. What was sequenced was PBMCs. The rearrangement joins TRBV6-5 to TRBJ2-5; maybe TRBD1 (6 bases). DNA for the CDR3: TGTGCCAGCAGCAGGACAGCTCAAGAGACCCAGTACTTC. This encodes CASSRTAQETQYF.